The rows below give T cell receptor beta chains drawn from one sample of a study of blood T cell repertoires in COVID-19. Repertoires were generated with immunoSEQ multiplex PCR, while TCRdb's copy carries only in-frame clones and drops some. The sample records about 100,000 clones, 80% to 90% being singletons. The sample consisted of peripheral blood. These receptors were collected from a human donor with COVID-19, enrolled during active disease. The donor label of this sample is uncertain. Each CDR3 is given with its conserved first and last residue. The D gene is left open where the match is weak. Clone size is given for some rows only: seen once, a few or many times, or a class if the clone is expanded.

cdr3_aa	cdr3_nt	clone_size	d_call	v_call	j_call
CASSPPSTDTQYF	TGTGCCAGCTCACCCCCGAGCACAGATACGCAGTATTTT	NA	NA	TRBV18	TRBJ2-3
CASSQRTGVNEQYF	TGTGCCAGCAGCCAAAGGACAGGGGTTAACGAGCAGTACTTC	NA	TRBD1	TRBV3-1/TRBV3-2	TRBJ2-7
CAWWGDRVDAEAFF	TGTGCCTGGTGGGGGGACAGGGTAGATGCTGAAGCTTTCTTT	NA	TRBD1	TRBV30	TRBJ1-1
CASSYSRDRGSVGYTF	TGTGCCAGCAGTTACTCCCGGGACAGGGGGTCGGTGGGCTACACCTTC	NA	TRBD1	TRBV6-2/TRBV6-3	TRBJ1-2
CASSWGTGGISNQPQHF	TGTGCCAGCAGCTGGGGGACAGGGGGGATAAGCAATCAGCCCCAGCATTTT	NA	TRBD1	TRBV7-8	TRBJ1-5
CASSLRGNEQYF	TGTGCCAGCAGTTTAAGGGGGAACGAGCAGTACTTC	NA	NA	TRBV12-3/TRBV12-4	TRBJ2-7
CASSWGGLGETQYF	TGTGCCAGCAGCTGGGGGGGCCTGGGAGAGACCCAGTACTTC	NA	NA	TRBV7-6	TRBJ2-5
CASSSGLREDTGELFF	TGCGCCAGCAGCTCTGGGTTAAGGGAGGACACCGGGGAGCTGTTTTTT	NA	NA	TRBV5-1	TRBJ2-2
CASSQLQGSGANVLTF	TGTGCCAGCAGCCAACTTCAGGGATCTGGGGCCAACGTCCTGACTTTC	NA	NA	TRBV14	TRBJ2-6
CASSLTGASSYEQYF	TGTGCCAGCAGCTTGACAGGGGCCAGCTCCTACGAGCAGTACTTC	NA	TRBD1	TRBV5-6	TRBJ2-7
CASSLAPRGQNSPLHF	TGTGCCAGCAGTTTAGCCCCAAGGGGGCAGAATTCACCCCTCCACTTT	NA	TRBD1	TRBV6-5	TRBJ1-6
CATSLRGAETQYF	TGTGCCACCAGTCTCAGGGGGGCGGAGACCCAGTACTTC	NA	NA	TRBV24-1	TRBJ2-5
CASRILAGEHEQYF	TGCGCCAGCAGGATACTAGCGGGAGAACACGAGCAGTACTTC	once	TRBD2	TRBV5-1	TRBJ2-7
CASSQGLAGGRETQYF	TGTGCCAGCAGCCAAGGGCTAGCGGGGGGGAGAGAGACCCAGTACTTC	NA	TRBD2	TRBV3-1/TRBV3-2	TRBJ2-5
CSASRWGRDTEAFF	TGCAGTGCTAGTCGATGGGGCCGGGACACTGAAGCTTTCTTT	NA	NA	TRBV20-1	TRBJ1-1
CASSQGNSGGATDTQYF	TGTGCCAGCAGCCAAGGGAATAGCGGGGGGGCCACAGATACGCAGTATTTT	NA	TRBD2	TRBV4-2	TRBJ2-3
CASSGYAGTGLYNEQFF	TGCGCCAGCAGCGGTTACGCCGGGACAGGGTTATACAATGAGCAGTTCTTC	NA	TRBD1	TRBV5-1	TRBJ2-1
CAISSGASSTDTQYF	TGTGCCATCTCATCAGGGGCATCTAGCACAGATACGCAGTATTTT	NA	NA	TRBV10-3	TRBJ2-3
CASSSVNGELFF	TGTGCCAGCAGCTCAGTGAACGGGGAGCTGTTTTTT	NA	NA	TRBV11-1	TRBJ2-2
CSVDALGADTQYF	TGCAGCGTTGATGCTCTGGGCGCAGATACGCAGTATTTT	NA	NA	TRBV29-1	TRBJ2-3
CASRQTGGRVNEKLFF	TGTGCCAGCAGACAAACAGGGGGGAGAGTTAATGAAAAACTGTTTTTT	NA	TRBD1	TRBV6-6	TRBJ1-4
CASSPTGLTNEKLFF	TGTGCCAGCTCACCTACAGGGTTAACTAATGAAAAACTGTTTTTT	NA	NA	TRBV18	TRBJ1-4